This TCR beta chain came from a study of blood T cells in healthy people across ages. This clonotype was recorded a few times. Germline and junction disagree at one end, which may indicate a read error. Together with a sample-barcoded 5' primer, a J-beta primer mix was included in a second PCR lasting about 7 to 11 cycles. Via MiXCR, TCRdb re-called the 5' RACE reads, giving one row per CDR3 protein. The sample has about 1.6 million distinct CDR3 sequences; 30% to 35% are singletons. CDR1 and CDR2 from the germline V gene are SGHTA and FQGTGA. The length of the CDR3 is 12 residues. The TCR originated in a woman in her 30s in good health. Sequenced sample: blood. J is TRBJ2-1 and V is TRBV7-3; the D gene could be TRBD1 or TRBD2 (5 bases each). CDR3 protein: CTSSSGGNEQFF. CDR3 bases: TGTACCAGCAGCTCTGGGGGTAATGAGCAGTTCTTC.